Each of the 21 T cell receptor beta chains below was sequenced from the same sample in a study of T and B cells in COVID-19 patients. Multiplex PCR with BIOMED2 TRB-A/B primer pools amplified TRB rearrangements. TCRdb used MiXCR to reprocess the multiplex PCR reads, holding one entry per CDR3 protein. The sample has some 8,700 distinct CDR3 sequences; approximately 30% are singletons. Each TRB amplification used roughly 240-550 ng of genomic DNA from blood. Specimen: blood. These receptors were collected from a human donor who had recovered from COVID-19.

Notes on this clonotype: The germline gene is not matched at one end of the junction; a read error may be the cause. This sequence joins TRBV10-1 and TRBJ1-2; the D gene is possibly TRBD1 (5 bases). The germline gives CDR1 WNHNN, CDR2 SYGVQD (reference sequence). The CDR3 consists of 11 residues. The CDR3 sequence is CAISDRYGYTF. CDR3 DNA: TGTGCCATCAGTGACAGATATGGCTACACCTTC.

The chain couples TRBV7-9 to TRBJ2-1, with a weak D call TRBD1 (6 bases). From germline, CDR1 is SEHNR and CDR2 FQNEAQ (reference sequence). The CDR3 covers 16 residues. Trimming took off 1 base at V and 2 bases at J, with 12 bases between the two ends. CDR3 sequence: CASSLGSGVTYNEQFF. DNA of the CDR3: TGTGCCAGCAGCTTAGGGTCAGGGGTGACCTACAATGAGCAGTTCTTC. Looking up the rest from reference TRBV7-9 and TRBJ2-1 gives the full variable domain: DTGVSQNPRHKITKRGQNVTFRCDPISEHNRLYWYRQTLGQGPEFLTYFQNEAQLEKSRLLSDRFSAERPKGSFSTLEIQRTEQGDSAMYLCASSLGSGVTYNEQFFGPGTRLTVL.

The chain combines TRBV27 with TRBJ2-7, with 7 bases matching TRBD1. The germline CDR1 and CDR2 sequences are MNHEY and SMNVEV (reference sequence). The CDR3 spans 15 residues. The J segment lost 2 bases and the V segment lost 2 bases, leaving 6 bases of the junction unmatched. The CDR3 sequence: CASSLRAGGTYEQYF. CDR3 bases: TGTGCCAGCAGTTTAAGGGCAGGGGGTACCTACGAGCAGTACTTC.

This rearrangement joins TRBV28 to TRBJ2-1; D remains unclear. The germline gives CDR1 MDHEN, CDR2 SYDVKM. The CDR3 is made up of 18 amino acids. The V and J ends lost 3 bases and 0 bases respectively, with 18 bases between them. This CDR3 is CASSLDQAGQSSYNEQFF. CDR3 nucleotide sequence: TGTGCCAGCAGTTTGGATCAGGCAGGTCAAAGCTCCTACAATGAGCAGTTCTTC.

This clonotype has only a few counts. The V and J genes are TRBV4-2 and TRBJ2-2; perhaps TRBD2 as D (6 bases). Trimming pared 1 base from V and 3 bases from J, leaving 6 bases between. This CDR3 has 14 amino acids. Germline V gene sequence: CDR1 LGHNA, CDR2 YNFKEQ. The CDR3 protein is CASSQAGDTGELFF. The CDR3 coding sequence is TGTGCCAGCAGCCAAGCGGGGGACACCGGGGAGCTGTTTTTT.

By frequency in the sample, this clonotype is medium-sized. J is TRBJ2-7 and V is TRBV19; D gene uncertain. The length of the CDR3 is 13 residues. V was clipped by 5 bases and J by 5 bases, with 13 bases between them. The germline CDR1 and CDR2 sequences are LNHDA and SQIVND (reference sequence). The CDR3 is CASSPWYGDEQYV. The CDR3 DNA is TGTGCCAGTAGTCCTTGGTACGGAGACGAGCAGTACGTC.

The CDR3 region is CSGTSGGAETQYF. In DNA, the CDR3 is TGCAGCGGGACTAGCGGGGGGGCGGAGACCCAGTACTTC. The chain couples TRBV29-1 to TRBJ2-5; 15 bases line up with TRBD2. V dropped 7 bases and J dropped 5; count of bases not matched to a gene: 2. Germline V gene lookup returns CDR1 SQVTM and CDR2 ANQGSEA. CDR3 length equals 13 residues. The complete variable domain, with remaining parts taken from reference TRBV29-1 and TRBJ2-5, reads SAVISQKPSRDICQRGTSLTIQCQVDSQVTMMFWYRQQPGQSLTLIATANQGSEATYESGFVIDKFPISRPNLTFSTLTVSNMSPEDSSIYLCSGTSGGAETQYFGPGTRLLVL.

This clonotype occurred a few times. The J gene is TRBJ1-1, the V gene TRBV5-5; D is unclear. The CDR3 is made up of 12 amino acids. Germline lookup yields CDR1 SGHKS and CDR2 YYEKEE (reference sequence). Trimming took off 0 bases at V and 4 bases at J, with 4 bases between the two ends. The CDR3 DNA follows: TGTGCCAGCAGCTTGGACAGCACTGAAGCTTTCTTT. It specifies CASSLDSTEAFF.

This clonotype was observed a few times. V and J are TRBV7-6 and TRBJ2-3, with unresolved D. Germline assignment: CDR1 SGHVS and CDR2 FNYEAQ. The CDR3 has 13 residues. The V and J ends lost 4 bases and 5 bases respectively, with 10 bases between them. The CDR3 spells CASSYRLRDTQYF. The CDR3 bases are TGTGCCAGCAGCTACCGACTGAGAGATACGCAGTATTTT.

CDR3 sequence (DNA): TGTGCCATCAGTGAGTCGGGAGGGCTGAACACTGAAGCTTTCTTT. This encodes CAISESGGLNTEAFF. The chain couples TRBV10-3 to TRBJ1-1; D remains ambiguous. Deletions cut 0 bases from V and 0 bases from J, with 8 bases between. Germline V gene sequence: CDR1 ENHRY, CDR2 SYGVKD. This CDR3 has 15 amino acids.

The chain recombines TRBV28 with TRBJ2-2; either TRBD1 or TRBD2 may fit D (6 bases each). V lost 6 bases, J lost 6 bases, and 17 bases lay in between. CDR1 and CDR2 (germline): MDHEN, SYDVKM. The CDR3 spans 15 residues. CDR3 sequence: CASRRGAPGAGELFF. The CDR3 DNA follows: TGTGCCAGCAGGAGGGGGGCGCCGGGGGCCGGGGAGCTGTTTTTT.

This clonotype is medium-sized in the sample. The V and J genes are TRBV7-6 and TRBJ2-1; the D is unclear. The germline CDR1 and CDR2 sequences are SGHVS and FNYEAQ. This CDR3 comprises 16 residues. Trimming removed 5 bases from V and 1 base from J, with 15 bases in between. CDR3 sequence: CASSASEEGSYNEQFF. The CDR3 DNA follows: TGTGCCAGCAGCGCCAGCGAGGAAGGGTCCTACAATGAGCAGTTCTTC.

By share, this clonotype ranks as medium-sized. The J gene is TRBJ2-6, the V gene TRBV6-5; D possibly corresponds to TRBD2 (6 bases). Germline assignment: CDR1 MNHEY and CDR2 SVGAGI. Trimming stripped 0 bases from V and 0 bases from J, with 6 bases between. The CDR3 is 16 residues long. This CDR3 reads CASSYSGGSGANVLTF. The CDR3 region has the DNA TGTGCCAGCAGTTACTCCGGGGGCTCTGGGGCCAACGTCCTGACTTTC.

This clonotype was recorded only once. The chain links TRBV29-1 to TRBJ1-2; weak D call: TRBD1 (5 bases). The length of the CDR3 is 16 residues. From germline, CDR1 is SQVTM and CDR2 ANQGSEA. The V and J ends lost 4 bases and 8 bases respectively, with 26 bases between them. CDR3 sequence: CSVAPVSTGGGIGYTF. The CDR3 DNA is TGCAGCGTTGCCCCAGTAAGCACCGGGGGGGGGATCGGCTACACCTTC. Filled out from reference TRBV29-1 and TRBJ1-2, the complete variable domain reads SAVISQKPSRDICQRGTSLTIQCQVDSQVTMMFWYRQQPGQSLTLIATANQGSEATYESGFVIDKFPISRPNLTFSTLTVSNMSPEDSSIYLCSVAPVSTGGGIGYTFGSGTRLTVV.

By sample share, this clonotype is medium-sized. The chain has TRBV12-3 or TRBV12-4 and TRBJ1-6; the D gene is possibly TRBD1 (6 bases). V was trimmed by 4 bases and J by 7 bases, leaving 14 bases between them. This CDR3 is built from 15 residues. CDR3 coding DNA: TGTGCCAGCAGTTCCAGAGGGGGGGGGAATTCACCCCTCCACTTT. It codes for CASSSRGGGNSPLHF.

The chain recombines TRBV5-4 with TRBJ2-5, with D possibly matching TRBD1 (6 bases). This CDR3 region has 14 residues. Germline V gene lookup returns CDR1 SGHNT and CDR2 YYREEE (reference sequence). Trimming stripped 2 bases from V and 5 bases from J, with 13 bases between. CDR3 sequence (DNA): TGTGCCAGCAGCTTTGATACAGGGTGGGAGACCCAGTACTTC. Encoded protein: CASSFDTGWETQYF.

The V gene is TRBV12-3 or TRBV12-4, the J gene TRBJ2-7; 12 nucleotides match TRBD1. The J segment lost 3 bases and the V segment lost 3 bases, leaving 3 bases of the junction unmatched. The CDR3 loop spans 15 amino acids. CDR3 DNA: TGTGCCAGCAGTTTGGGACAGGGGGCTAACTACGAGCAGTACTTC. Its protein product is CASSLGQGANYEQYF.

This chain connects TRBV27 to TRBJ1-1, with D possibly matching TRBD1 (5 bases). CDR3 size: 13 residues. The V end lost 7 bases, the J end lost 1 base, and 10 bases lay between the germline ends. Germline CDR1 and CDR2: MNHEY and SMNVEV (reference sequence). CDR3 region: CASTWGGNTEAFF. The DNA of the CDR3 is TGTGCCAGCACTTGGGGGGGGAACACTGAAGCTTTCTTT.

CDR3 DNA: TGTGCCAGCAGTTACCGGGCGGGAAATCAGCCCCAGCATTTT. Translating it yields CASSYRAGNQPQHF. This rearrangement joins TRBV6-2 or TRBV6-3 to TRBJ1-5; the D is unclear. The CDR3 runs to 14 residues. CDR1 and CDR2 (germline): MNHEY, SVGEGT. V gave up 2 bases and J gave up 4 bases, with 9 bases separating them.

There are a few counts of this clonotype. The chain uses TRBV5-1 and TRBJ2-2; 9 bases map to TRBD2. Per germline, CDR1 SGHRS and CDR2 YFSETQ. The J segment lost 2 bases and the V segment lost 0 bases, leaving 2 bases of the junction unmatched. CDR3 length equals 16 residues. The CDR3 region is CASSLVTSGNTGELFF. As DNA, the CDR3 is TGCGCCAGCAGCTTGGTGACTAGCGGCAACACCGGGGAGCTGTTTTTT. Based on the CDR3 plus reference TRBV5-1 and TRBJ2-2, the full variable domain is KAGVTQTPRYLIKTRGQQVTLSCSPISGHRSVSWYQQTPGQGLQFLFEYFSETQRNKGNFPGRFSGRQFSNSRSEMNVSTLELGDSALYLCASSLVTSGNTGELFFGEGSRLTVL.

This clonotype is labeled medium-sized. The genes are TRBV29-1 and TRBJ1-3; D is perhaps TRBD1 (5 bases). Germline CDR1 reads SQVTM; CDR2 reads ANQGSEA. Trimming took 6 bases from V and 0 from J, leaving 9 bases between them. The CDR3 contains 13 residues. In nucleotides, the CDR3 is TGCAGCGTCCAGACAGTCTCTGGAAACACCATATATTTT. Protein product: CSVQTVSGNTIYF.